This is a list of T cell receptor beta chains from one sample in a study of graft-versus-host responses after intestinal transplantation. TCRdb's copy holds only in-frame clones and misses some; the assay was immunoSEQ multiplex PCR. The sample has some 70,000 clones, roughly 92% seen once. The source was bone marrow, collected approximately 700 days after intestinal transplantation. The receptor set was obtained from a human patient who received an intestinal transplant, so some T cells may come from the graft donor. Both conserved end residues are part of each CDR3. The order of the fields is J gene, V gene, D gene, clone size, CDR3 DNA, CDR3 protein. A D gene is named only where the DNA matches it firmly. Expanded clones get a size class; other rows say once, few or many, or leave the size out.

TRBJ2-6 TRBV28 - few TGTGCCAGCAGTTTAGGGACCGGCGGGGCCAACGTCCTGACTTTC CASSLGTGGANVLTF
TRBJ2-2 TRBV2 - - TGTGCCAGCAGTGAAGCTCAGGAGCTGTTTTTT CASSEAQELFF
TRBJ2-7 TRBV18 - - TGTGCCAGCTCACTCTACTTACCTGCTTCAACGGACGGAAGCTCCTACGAGCAGTACTTC CASSLYLPASTDGSSYEQYF
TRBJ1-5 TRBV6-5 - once TGTGCCAGCAGTTACTCGGGGATCTCGTGGCATTTT CASSYSGISWHF
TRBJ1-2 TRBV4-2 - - TGTGCCAGCAGCCAAGAACCGGGACTCGTCTATGGCTACACCTTC CASSQEPGLVYGYTF
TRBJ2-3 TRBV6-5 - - TGTGCCAGCAGTAGGGGGGGAGCAACAGATACGCAGTATTTT CASSRGGATDTQYF
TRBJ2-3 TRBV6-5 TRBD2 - TGTGCCAGCAGGACTAGCGGGGGTTCGTATACGCAGTATTTT CASRTSGGSYTQYF
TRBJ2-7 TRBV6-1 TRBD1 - TGTGCCAGCGGGGACAGGGGAAGGCCACCCTACGAGCAGTACTTC CASGDRGRPPYEQYF
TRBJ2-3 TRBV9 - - TGTGCCAGCAACGGACAGAGCCTCCTCACAGATACGCAGTATTTT CASNGQSLLTDTQYF
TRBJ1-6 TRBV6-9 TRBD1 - TGTGCCAGCAGTAAACGGGACAGGGTACGGTCACCCCTCCACTTT CASSKRDRVRSPLHF
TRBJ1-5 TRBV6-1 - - TGTGCCAGCAGTGAAGCTCCTAGGAGTAGCAATCAGCCCCAGCATTTT CASSEAPRSSNQPQHF
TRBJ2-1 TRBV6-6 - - TGTGCCAGCTGGGCGGGCCAGCAGTTCTTC CASWAGQQFF
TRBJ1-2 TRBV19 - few TGTGCCAGTAGTATTCCTCGGGGTACAGCCTATGGCTACACCTTC CASSIPRGTAYGYTF
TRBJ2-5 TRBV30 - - TGTGCCTGGAGTGTACGGGGAGAGACCCAGTACTTC CAWSVRGETQYF
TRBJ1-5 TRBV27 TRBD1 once TGTGCCAGCAGTTCGCTGCGGGGGGACAGGGGCAATCAGCCCCAGCATTTT CASSSLRGDRGNQPQHF
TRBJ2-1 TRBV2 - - TGTGCCAGCAAGCTGGATAATGAGCAGTTCTTC CASKLDNEQFF
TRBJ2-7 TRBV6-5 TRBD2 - TGTGCCAGCAGTCGGGGCGGGGGGACCTACGAGCAGTACTTC CASSRGGGTYEQYF
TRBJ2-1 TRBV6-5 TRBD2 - TGTGCCAGCAGCCCGGGGGGTGTCCTAAGGCATGAGCAGTTCTTC CASSPGGVLRHEQFF
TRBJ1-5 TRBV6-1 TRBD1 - TGTGCCAGCAGTGTCCGGGACAGGGGGCCTCAGCCCCAGCATTTT CASSVRDRGPQPQHF
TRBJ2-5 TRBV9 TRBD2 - TGTGCCAGCAGCGCCGAAGGGAGGGATCGGCAAGAGACCCAGTACTTC CASSAEGRDRQETQYF
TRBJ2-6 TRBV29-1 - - TGCAGCGTTACAAGCCCTGACAGGATCTCTGGGGCCAACGTCCTGACTTTC CSVTSPDRISGANVLTF
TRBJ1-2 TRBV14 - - TGTGCCAGCAGCCCAGTTAGGGCGGGGAATGCCTATGGCTACACCTTC CASSPVRAGNAYGYTF
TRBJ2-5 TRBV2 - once TGTGCCAGCAGTGTCAACAGTCAAGAGACCCAGTACTTC CASSVNSQETQYF
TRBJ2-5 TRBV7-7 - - TGTGCCAGCAGCCTAAGAGGAGGCCACACTCAAGAGACCCAGTACTTC CASSLRGGHTQETQYF
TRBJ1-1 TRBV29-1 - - TGCAGCGTGCTCGGATTTATCACTGAAGCTTTCTTT CSVLGFITEAFF
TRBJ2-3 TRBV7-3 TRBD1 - TGTGCCAGCAGCTTTATCGACGGGGACAGGGTCTATTTT CASSFIDGDRVYF
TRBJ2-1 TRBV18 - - TGTGCCAGCTCAGGCAGCTACAATGAGCAGTTCTTC CASSGSYNEQFF
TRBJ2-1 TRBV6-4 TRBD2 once TGTGCCAGCAGTGAGGGTCTAGCGGGGGTAAATGAGCAGTTCTTC CASSEGLAGVNEQFF
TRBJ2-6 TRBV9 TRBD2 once TGTGCCAGCAGCGTCAGCGGGGGCGGGGCCAACGTCCTGACTTTC CASSVSGGGANVLTF
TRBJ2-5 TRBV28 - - TGTGCCAGCAGTTTTATTTCCGAAGAGACCCAGTACTTC CASSFISEETQYF
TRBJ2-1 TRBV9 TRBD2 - TGTGCCAGCACCAGCGGGAGGGAGTCCTACAATGAGCAGTTCTTC CASTSGRESYNEQFF
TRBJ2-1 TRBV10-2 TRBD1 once TGCGCCAGCAGTGCCCAACAGGGGGCATTTATGGTTAATGAGCAGTTCTTC CASSAQQGAFMVNEQFF
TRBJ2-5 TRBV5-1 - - TGCGCCAGCAGCTTAGGACTCCCGCAAGAGACCCAGTACTTC CASSLGLPQETQYF
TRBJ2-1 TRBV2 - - TGTGCCAGCAGTGAAGCAGGTTCGATGGGTAGCGACAATGAGCAGTTCTTC CASSEAGSMGSDNEQFF
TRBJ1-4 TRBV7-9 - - TGTGCCAGCAGCTCAAGACAGACCCCGAGCGGTGAAAAACTGTTTTTT CASSSRQTPSGEKLFF
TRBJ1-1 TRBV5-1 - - TGCGCCAGCAGATACGACAGCGAGAACACTGAAGCTTTCTTT CASRYDSENTEAFF
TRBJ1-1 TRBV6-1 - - TGTGCCAGCAGTGACGAAATGAACACTGAAGCTTTCTTT CASSDEMNTEAFF
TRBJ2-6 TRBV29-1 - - TGCAGCGTTGCGGGGCCGAGCTCTGGGGCCAACGTCCTGACTTTC CSVAGPSSGANVLTF
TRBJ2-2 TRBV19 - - TGTGCCAGTAGTCCGAACAGGGCCACCGGGGAGCTGTTTTTT CASSPNRATGELFF
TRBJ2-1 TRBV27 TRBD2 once TGTGCCAGCAGTTTAGGGACTAGCAGGAGCAATGAGCAGTTCTTC CASSLGTSRSNEQFF